This T cell receptor beta chain was observed in a study of blood T cell repertoires in COVID-19. Study details: From the United States, Italy and Spain came samples of acute and convalescent COVID-19. The analysed material was cDNA or gDNA that came from T cells, B-cell-depleted T cells, or PBMCs.

In the source study's methods: Cell counts per sample came from amplifying reference gene primers. The protocol was immunoSEQ multiplex PCR, while the TCRdb copy is restricted to in-frame clones and leaves out a portion. V and J calls and clone size are those listed in that table; D and trimming were worked out from the DNA. Among about 77,000 clones listed, roughly 78% were seen once. Sequences were obtained from peripheral blood. The clonotype was recovered from a woman in her 70s with acute or convalescent COVID-19.

CDR3 loop: CASKARQGIGELFF. In DNA, the CDR3 is TGTGCCAGCAAAGCCCGACAGGGGATCGGGGAGCTGTTTTTT. The chain links TRBV6-4 to TRBJ2-2; 8 positions match TRBD1. V trimming: 7 bases; J trimming: 7 bases; junction bases outside the gene matches: 8. The CDR3 length is 14 residues. The germline V gene has CDR1 MRHNA and CDR2 SNTAGT.